A selection of T cell receptor beta chains follows, all from one sample in a study of post-analysis software for immune sequencing data. TCRdb re-derived calls from the PCR reads in MiXCR, one entry per CDR3 protein. Altogether about 200,000 distinct CDR3 sequences are present, 29% being singletons, with the ten largest covering nearly 3.5%. Specimen: blood. The origin of the receptors is a girl aged 2-17 years with multiple sclerosis. The CDR3 runs from the conserved cysteine through the conserved F or W. The order of the fields is clone size, J gene, V gene, D gene, CDR3 protein, CDR3 DNA. The D gene is left open where the match is weak. Expanded clones are given a class, and other clones once, few, many or no size at all.

>few|TRBJ2-3|TRBV28|TRBD2
CASLKREGADTQYF
TGTGCCAGCCTCAAGCGGGAGGGGGCAGATACGCAGTATTTT
>-|TRBJ1-2|TRBV29-1|TRBD1
CSVRDRDGYTF
TGCAGCGTAAGGGACAGGGATGGCTACACCTTC
>few|TRBJ1-2|TRBV20-1|-
CSARVNRQGYTF
TGCAGTGCTAGAGTAAATCGTCAGGGGTACACCTTC
>-|TRBJ2-3|TRBV12-3/TRBV12-4|-
CASSPARRQGADTQYF
TGTGCCAGCAGCCCCGCACGGCGGCAGGGCGCAGATACGCAGTATTTT
>-|TRBJ2-1|TRBV5-1|TRBD2
CASSSSGGYNEQFF
TGCGCCAGCAGCTCTAGCGGGGGGTACAATGAGCAGTTCTTC
>few|TRBJ2-7|TRBV29-1|-
CSVEGGPVYEQYF
TGCAGCGTTGAAGGAGGGCCGGTCTACGAGCAGTACTTC
>many|TRBJ1-1|TRBV27|-
CASSSGNTEAFF
TGTGCCAGCTCTTCGGGGAACACTGAAGCTTTCTTT
>few|TRBJ2-7|TRBV7-9|-
CASSSARFFYEQYF
TGTGCCAGCAGTTCCGCTCGATTCTTCTACGAGCAGTACTTC
>few|TRBJ1-5|TRBV5-6|TRBD1
CASSFSGQGNQPQHF
TGTGCCAGCAGCTTTTCGGGACAGGGAAATCAGCCCCAGCATTTT
>once|TRBJ1-2|TRBV28|-
CASRPGGGFGYTF
TGTGCCAGCAGACCTGGGGGGGGCTTTGGCTACACCTTC
>many|TRBJ2-7|TRBV6-5|-
CASSSQAGVGEQYF
TGTGCCAGCAGTTCCCAAGCTGGGGTTGGCGAGCAGTACTTC
>-|TRBJ2-5|TRBV6-2/TRBV6-3|-
CASSYSMVSGQQETQYF
TGTGCCAGCAGTTACTCGATGGTTAGCGGACAGCAAGAGACCCAGTACTTC
>many|TRBJ1-2|TRBV9|TRBD1
CASSTHRGRLDYGYTF
TGTGCCAGCAGCACACACAGGGGGCGACTTGACTATGGCTACACCTTC
>few|TRBJ1-2|TRBV18|TRBD1
CASSPLQGAITF
TGTGCCAGCTCACCACTACAGGGGGCGATCACCTTC
>few|TRBJ1-3|TRBV4-2|-
CASSQDRSGNTIYF
TGTGCCAGCAGCCAAGACAGGTCCGGAAACACCATATATTTT
>many|TRBJ2-7|TRBV10-3|-
CAISGTYREQSYEQYF
TGTGCCATCAGTGGGACATACAGGGAACAGAGCTACGAGCAGTACTTC
>many|TRBJ2-1|TRBV15|TRBD2
CATSRLAGGFYNEQFF
TGTGCCACCAGCCGGCTAGCGGGAGGTTTTTACAATGAGCAGTTCTTC
>few|TRBJ2-7|TRBV2|-
CASRTAPYEQYF
TGTGCCAGCCGGACAGCCCCCTACGAGCAGTACTTC
>few|TRBJ2-7|TRBV5-1|-
CASSLALALTYEQYF
TGCGCCAGCAGCTTAGCACTAGCTTTAACCTACGAGCAGTACTTC
>many|TRBJ2-7|TRBV5-5|TRBD1
CASSFLQGYEQYF
TGTGCCAGCAGCTTCCTACAGGGGTACGAGCAGTACTTC
>many|TRBJ1-1|TRBV29-1|-
CSATEMNTEAFF
TGCAGCGCTACGGAAATGAACACTGAAGCTTTCTTT
>few|TRBJ2-3|TRBV20-1|TRBD1
CSALPGQGVPDTQYF
TGCAGTGCGTTACCGGGACAGGGGGTGCCAGATACGCAGTATTTT
>-|TRBJ2-1|TRBV3-1|TRBD2
CASSQAGTSVRNEQVF
TGTGCCAGCAGCCAGGCTGGGACTAGCGTCCGCAATGAGCAGGTCTTC
>many|TRBJ2-7|TRBV29-1|-
CSVGSYEQYF
TGCAGCGTTGGTTCCTACGAGCAGTACTTC
>many|TRBJ2-7|TRBV20-1|TRBD1
CSAHDRALYEQYF
TGCAGTGCTCATGACAGGGCGCTCTACGAGCAGTACTTC
>many|TRBJ2-7|TRBV5-1|TRBD1
CASSLAKGGQGSSPSYEQYF
TGCGCCAGCAGCTTGGCCAAGGGGGGACAGGGTAGTTCCCCGTCCTACGAGCAGTACTTC
>many|TRBJ1-2|TRBV2|TRBD1
CASRANRGLYYGYTF
TGTGCCAGCAGAGCGAACAGGGGGCTCTACTATGGCTACACCTTC
>many|TRBJ2-7|TRBV3-1|-
CASSPRSSYEQYF
TGTGCCAGCAGCCCAAGGAGCTCCTACGAGCAGTACTTC
>-|TRBJ1-4|TRBV7-8|-
CASSSRGREKLFF
TGTGCCAGCAGCAGCAGGGGAAGAGAAAAACTGTTTTTT
>-|TRBJ1-5|TRBV5-1|-
CASSLEGGTGQPQHF
TGCGCCAGCAGCTTGGAAGGGGGGACGGGACAGCCCCAGCATTTT
>few|TRBJ2-1|TRBV28|-
CASSFISITDSRGEQFF
TGTGCCAGCAGTTTTATATCAATAACGGACAGCCGCGGTGAGCAGTTCTTC
>many|TRBJ2-7|TRBV2|-
CASSIIRGEQYF
TGTGCCAGCAGCATAATCAGGGGCGAGCAGTACTTC
>many|TRBJ1-1|TRBV5-6|-
CASSPVGIGTEAFF
TGTGCCAGCAGCCCAGTCGGGATAGGAACTGAAGCTTTCTTT
>few|TRBJ1-5|TRBV6-1|-
CASSDGEPVQPQHF
TGTGCCAGCAGTGACGGTGAGCCAGTTCAGCCCCAGCATTTT
>-|TRBJ2-7|TRBV7-2|-
CAGSLEVTTSREQYF
TGTGCCGGCAGCTTAGAGGTGACTACCTCTCGCGAGCAGTACTTC
>-|TRBJ2-5|TRBV7-9|TRBD1
CASTTGTGVGEQYF
TGTGCCAGCACAACCGGGACAGGGGTAGGGGAGCAGTACTTC
>few|TRBJ2-3|TRBV7-2|TRBD2
CASSHRLAGETGTQYF
TGTGCCAGCAGCCACAGACTAGCGGGAGAGACGGGGACGCAGTATTTT
>many|TRBJ1-1|TRBV20-1|-
CSARDIFMNTEAFF
TGCAGTGCGAGGGACATTTTCATGAACACTGAAGCTTTCTTT
>many|TRBJ2-5|TRBV7-2|-
CASSLAQGRGRETQYF
TGTGCCAGCAGCTTAGCGCAGGGCAGGGGAAGGGAGACCCAGTACTTC
>-|TRBJ2-1|TRBV5-6|TRBD2
CASSLELRLAKETQFF
TGTGCCAGCAGCTTGGAACTAAGACTAGCGAAGGAGACCCAGTTCTTC